This TCR beta chain stems from a study of regulatory T cells in long-lasting Graves disease. Study-wide results and limits: The researchers studied only peripheral blood, not thyroid tissue. Persistent disease preferred TRBV28, TRBJ1-2 and TRBJ2-5; new disease, TRBV20-1 and TRBJ2-1.

Trimming cost V 10 bases and J 2 bases, with 18 bases left between them. In germline, CDR1 is LNHDA, CDR2 SQIVND (reference sequence). The CDR3 has 15 residues. The time point denotes: newly diagnosed GD, antithyroid drugs for less than 3 months. With RNA extracted from PBMCs as input, the TCR library was made. Guidelines of the American Thyroid Association were used to diagnose Graves' disease. For TCR beta, libraries came from iRepertoire HTBI primers and Arm-PCR of CDR3 regions. Per the original methods: Among the samples, roughly 61 TRBV and 14 TRBJ segments were identified. TCRdb recomputed calls from the multiplex PCR reads with MiXCR, one row per CDR3 protein. The V and J calls here are based on TCRdb, not the publication. The profile covers over 500,000 distinct CDR3 sequences, with approximately 15% appearing a single time and around 19% taken by the ten largest. This clonotype was seen ten or more times. The antigen remains undetermined.

This sample was shared with a second study, whose subject was T cells in Graves' hyperthyroidism and ophthalmopathy.

The sample consisted of peripheral blood mononuclear cells (PBMCs), taken at new diagnosis, from a patient treated with antithyroid drugs. This clonotype originated in a woman in her thirties with Graves disease. This chain joins TRBV19 and TRBJ1-5; a possible D gene is TRBD1 (6 bases). The CDR3 spells CATKPDRFGNQPQHF. The DNA of the CDR3 is TGTGCCACCAAACCCGACAGGTTTGGCAATCAGCCCCAGCATTTT. Full variable domain (remainder filled in from reference TRBV19 and TRBJ1-5): DGGITQSPKYLFRKEGQNVTLSCEQNLNHDAMYWYRQDPGQGLRLIYYSQIVNDFQKGDIAEGYSVSREKKESFPLTVTSAQKNPTAFYLCATKPDRFGNQPQHFGDGTRLSIL.